These 28 T cell receptor beta chains were sequenced from one sample in a study of T-cell reconstitution after alpha-beta-depleted transplantation in children. Preparation of the TCRbeta library involved a method that used unique molecular identifiers. TCRdb analysed the PCR reads with MiXCR anew, one entry per CDR3 protein. The data contain about 400,000 distinct CDR3 sequences, about a fifth of them seen just once; the ten biggest clones take up 3.5% to 4%. The input for sequencing was PBMCs from the stem cell graft donor, taken from the stem cell graft. These receptors were taken from a human donor who donated a stem cell graft to a child with acute myeloid leukemia.

The chain carries TRBV29-1 and TRBJ2-3; 9 nucleotides line up with TRBD1. V was clipped by 7 bases and J by 4 bases; unmatched bases: 9. The CDR3 is 14 amino acids. Germline V gene lookup returns CDR1 SQVTM and CDR2 ANQGSEA. CDR3 region: CSAGQGWSADTQYF. The CDR3 DNA reads TGCAGCGCTGGACAGGGGTGGAGCGCAGATACGCAGTATTTT.

This clonotype has just a few counts. The chain recombines TRBV12-3 or TRBV12-4 with TRBJ2-1, with 12 bases aligning to TRBD2. The CDR3 sequence is 16 residues long. V was pared by 6 bases and J by 5 bases, with 8 bases of the junction left unmatched. CDR3 nucleotide sequence: TGTGCCAGCAGCCCTCTAGCGGGAGGGTCTCACAATGAGCAGTTCTTC. Amino acids: CASSPLAGGSHNEQFF.

This clonotype was detected many times. This chain joins TRBV11-2 and TRBJ1-2; 7 bases line up with TRBD1. From germline, CDR1 is SGHAT and CDR2 FQNNGV. Trimming at V came to 3 bases and at J to 4 bases, leaving 5 bases not matched to a gene. The CDR3 loop spans 14 amino acids. CDR3 in amino acids: CASSFTGAGYGYTF. DNA of the CDR3: TGTGCCAGCAGCTTTACAGGGGCGGGCTATGGCTACACCTTC.

This clonotype was counted ten times or more. The chain recombines TRBV20-1 with TRBJ2-5; TRBD2 matches 11 bases. This CDR3 has 14 residues. V lost 4 bases, J lost 2 bases, and 3 bases stayed unmatched. Germline V gene lookup returns CDR1 DFQATT and CDR2 SNEGSKA (reference sequence). The chain's CDR3 is CSAITSGGQETQYF. The CDR3 nucleotides are TGCAGTGCTATAACTAGCGGGGGTCAAGAGACCCAGTACTTC.

CDR3 loop: CSVEPFREGQGRTDTQYF. Written as DNA, the CDR3 is TGCAGCGTTGAACCGTTCAGGGAAGGACAGGGACGCACAGATACGCAGTATTTT. The V call is TRBV29-1, the J call TRBJ2-3, with TRBD1 matching over 8 bases. The CDR3 spans 18 residues. Per the germline V gene, CDR1 is SQVTM and CDR2 is ANQGSEA. Germline trimming cut 2 bases from V and 1 base from J; bases unmatched to any gene: 14.

This clonotype has more than one count but fewer than ten. This sequence joins TRBV24-1 and TRBJ2-5; a weak D match, TRBD1 (5 bases). Trimming took 4 bases from V and 4 from J, leaving 12 bases between them. The CDR3 contains 14 residues. Germline-derived CDR1 and CDR2 are KGHDR and SFDVKD. CDR3 DNA: TGTGCCACCAGTGACCGGACAACGGTAGAGACCCAGTACTTC. It codes for CATSDRTTVETQYF.

The CDR3 loop reads CASSSIGTASPYEQYF. CDR3 in DNA: TGTGCCAGCAGCTCCATCGGAACGGCGAGTCCCTACGAGCAGTACTTC. The chain uses TRBV6-1 and TRBJ2-7, with no clear D. Germline V gives CDR1 MNHNS, CDR2 SASEGT. The CDR3 loop spans 16 amino acids. Trimming shortened V by 6 bases and J by 2 bases, and 20 bases separated the two germline ends.

This clonotype was observed at least ten times. The V and J genes are TRBV20-1 and TRBJ1-1; 7 bases are shared with TRBD1. V lost 6 bases and J lost 6; bases outside the gene matches: 4. The CDR3 is 11 residues long. Germline V gene sequence: CDR1 DFQATT, CDR2 SNEGSKA (reference sequence). CDR3 bases: TGCAGTGCACGGACAGGTCCTGAAGCTTTCTTT. Translating gives CSARTGPEAFF.

This chain links TRBV3-1 with TRBJ2-1; D perhaps matches TRBD2 (6 bases). The CDR3 totals 13 residues. Trimming took off 3 bases at V and 9 bases at J, with 12 bases between the two ends. CDR1 and CDR2 (germline): LGHDT, YNNKEL (reference sequence). The CDR3 DNA follows: TGTGCCAGCAGCCAGATGAATAGCGGTGAGCAGTTCTTC. It is translated as CASSQMNSGEQFF.

The chain employs TRBV7-9 and TRBJ2-3, with 8 positions matching TRBD2. Looked up from germline, CDR1 is SEHNR and CDR2 is FQNEAQ (reference sequence). The CDR3 totals 16 residues. Trimming at V came to 3 bases and at J to 1 base, leaving 6 bases not matched to a gene. The CDR3 DNA reads as TGTGCCAGCAGCTTCGTGGGTAGCGGGGGCACAGATACGCAGTATTTT. Translation gives CASSFVGSGGTDTQYF.

The chain joins TRBV7-9 to TRBJ2-7, with no clear D. V was shortened by 5 bases and J by 5 bases, with 19 bases between the two germline ends. The CDR3 consists of 15 residues. The germline gives CDR1 SEHNR, CDR2 FQNEAQ (reference sequence). This CDR3 is CASSPVAAPTDEQYF. In DNA form, the CDR3 reads TGTGCCAGCAGCCCCGTGGCGGCTCCTACGGACGAGCAGTACTTC. Full variable domain (rest looked up from reference TRBV7-9 and TRBJ2-7): DTGVSQNPRHKITKRGQNVTFRCDPISEHNRLYWYRQTLGQGPEFLTYFQNEAQLEKSRLLSDRFSAERPKGSFSTLEIQRTEQGDSAMYLCASSPVAAPTDEQYFGPGTRLTVT.

This clonotype appeared many times. The chain has TRBV12-3 or TRBV12-4 and TRBJ1-1; D gene ambiguous. The CDR3 extends over 12 amino acids. Trimming cost V 7 bases and J 2 bases, with 8 bases left between them. The CDR3 bases are TGTGCCAGCACGGTTGGCAACACTGAAGCTTTCTTT. It yields the protein CASTVGNTEAFF.

This clonotype was detected a few times. This chain connects TRBV24-1 to TRBJ2-5, with D possibly called TRBD1 or TRBD2 (5 bases each). Trimming stripped 3 bases from V and 2 bases from J, with 15 bases between. The CDR3 spans 16 residues. Germline CDR1 is KGHDR and CDR2 is SFDVKD. CDR3 protein: CATSDRSGWGQETQYF. CDR3 coding DNA: TGTGCCACCAGTGATAGAAGCGGATGGGGGCAAGAGACCCAGTACTTC.

Ten or more counts support this clonotype. V usage is TRBV20-1 and J usage is TRBJ2-7, with 12 nucleotides matching TRBD2. The CDR3 sequence is 14 residues long. Germline values: CDR1 DFQATT, CDR2 SNEGSKA (reference sequence). Trimming at V came to 2 bases and at J to 4 bases, leaving 3 bases not matched to a gene. The CDR3 sequence is CSARLAGGRYEQYF. The CDR3 bases are TGCAGTGCTAGACTAGCGGGAGGGCGGTACGAGCAGTACTTC.

Comments on this clonotype: With a much larger clone just one base away, this may be a read error. The chain combines TRBV20-1 with TRBJ2-7; either TRBD1 or TRBD2 may supply D (6 bases each). In germline, CDR1 is DFQATT, CDR2 SNEGSKA (reference sequence). The germline V and J ends were trimmed by 3 bases and 4 bases, with 13 bases remaining between them. The CDR3 length is 13 residues. The CDR3 DNA reads TGCAGTGCTAGTGGGCTAGGGGGGTACGAGCAGTACGTC. As protein: CSASGLGGYEQYV.

This clonotype was seen a handful of times. V gene TRBV12-3 or TRBV12-4 combines with J gene TRBJ1-4; D remains unclear. CDR3 length: 15 amino acids. Trimming removed 6 bases from V and 7 bases from J, with 18 bases in between. CDR3 amino acids: CASSTEYGRGEKLFF. The CDR3 nucleotides read TGTGCCAGCAGCACCGAGTATGGCCGGGGTGAAAAACTGTTTTTT.

The J gene is TRBJ1-1, the V gene TRBV20-1; TRBD1 agrees at 7 bases. Germline V CDR1 and CDR2: DFQATT, SNEGSKA (reference sequence). This CDR3 region has 17 residues. Germline trimming cut 0 bases from V and 4 bases from J; bases unmatched to any gene: 14. This CDR3 reads CSARDDHLGGAATEAFF. As DNA, the CDR3 is TGCAGTGCTAGAGATGATCATTTAGGGGGCGCGGCCACTGAAGCTTTCTTT.

J is TRBJ2-1 and V is TRBV7-6; a weak D match, TRBD2 (6 bases). The CDR3 spans 15 residues. Germline CDR1 is SGHVS and CDR2 is FNYEAQ. Trimming cost V 1 base and J 6 bases, with 13 bases left between them. The CDR3 loop reads CASSLGVGEVNEQFF. The CDR3, as DNA: TGTGCCAGCAGCTTAGGGGTAGGGGAGGTCAATGAGCAGTTCTTC.

The CDR3 DNA reads TGTGCCAGCAGTTACAGGGCAAACACCGGGGAGCTGTTTTTT. Its protein product is CASSYRANTGELFF. The chain employs TRBV7-2 and TRBJ2-2; possibly TRBD1 for D (6 bases). This CDR3 region has 14 residues. CDR1 SGHTA and CDR2 FQGNSA come from the germline V gene. Trimming took 6 bases from V and 2 from J, leaving 10 bases between them.

Many counts were recorded for this clonotype. The J gene is TRBJ2-5, the V gene TRBV12-3 or TRBV12-4; a possible D gene is TRBD1 (6 bases). The CDR3 has 13 residues. V shed 5 bases and J shed 4 bases, with 11 bases lying between them. The CDR3 region has the DNA TGTGCCAGCAGTCTGACAGGAGCAGAGACCCAGTACTTC. Its translation: CASSLTGAETQYF.

This clonotype was counted only a few times. The chain recombines TRBV27 with TRBJ2-7, with TRBD1 matching over 10 bases. Trimming cost V 2 bases and J 7 bases; bases outside gene matches: 8. The CDR3 runs to 15 residues. Germline lookup yields CDR1 MNHEY and CDR2 SMNVEV (reference sequence). CDR3 protein: CASSLTGTGVGEQYF. In nucleotides, the CDR3 is TGTGCCAGCAGTTTAACCGGGACAGGGGTAGGAGAGCAGTACTTC.

This clonotype was seen more than once but under ten times. The chain employs TRBV12-3 or TRBV12-4 and TRBJ2-1, with 11 bases fitting TRBD2. V shed 6 bases and J 2 bases; nucleotides not matched to a gene: 9. The CDR3 length is 17 residues. The CDR3 nucleotides read TGTGCCAGCAGGCCGGGACTAGCGGATTCCACCTACAATGAGCAGTTCTTC. Its translation: CASRPGLADSTYNEQFF.

The table lists this clonotype with many counts. V is TRBV20-1 and J is TRBJ2-7, with 8 positions matching TRBD1. CDR1 is DFQATT and CDR2 is SNEGSKA in the germline V gene (reference sequence). The CDR3 length is 13 residues. V shed 1 base and J 5 bases; nucleotides not matched to a gene: 4. The CDR3 here is CSARVGQAHEQYF. As DNA, the CDR3 is TGCAGTGCTAGAGTGGGACAGGCCCACGAGCAGTACTTC.

V usage is TRBV6-5 and J usage is TRBJ2-7; 7 bases align to TRBD1. This CDR3 contains 14 residues. Germline CDR1 reads MNHEY; CDR2 reads SVGAGI. J lost 2 bases, V lost 5 bases, and 6 bases had no gene match. In nucleotides, the CDR3 is TGTGCCAGCAGTCCATGGCAGGGGGCCTACGAGCAGTACTTC. This codes for CASSPWQGAYEQYF.

This clonotype came up many times. V gene TRBV29-1 combines with J gene TRBJ2-1; TRBD2 might be the D (5 bases). CDR3 length: 10 residues. Per the germline V gene, CDR1 is SQVTM and CDR2 is ANQGSEA. Trimming cost V 4 bases and J 9 bases, with 7 bases left between them. CDR3 region: CSVGGIEQFF. For the CDR3, the DNA is TGCAGCGTTGGAGGGATTGAGCAGTTCTTC.

The chain links TRBV6-7 to TRBJ2-7, with 7 bases identical to TRBD1. TRBV6-7 carries the ORF label, with uncertain function. The CDR3 sequence is 15 residues long. The junction had 5 bases not matched to a gene; V was cut back by 0 bases and J by 3 bases. CDR3 protein: CASSYSPGQNYEQYF. DNA of the CDR3: TGTGCCAGCAGTTACTCGCCGGGACAGAACTACGAGCAGTACTTC.

This clonotype occurred a few times. In nucleotides, the CDR3 is TGTGCCAGCAGTTACGAGGCAGCCAGTTACAATGAGCAGTTCTTC. Translation: CASSYEAASYNEQFF. This chain connects TRBV6-2 or TRBV6-3 to TRBJ2-1; D is uncertain. This CDR3 contains 15 residues. Trimming took 2 bases from V and 4 from J, leaving 12 bases between them. Germline values: CDR1 MNHEY, CDR2 SVGEGT.

This clonotype was observed a few times. The rearrangement links TRBV29-1 to TRBJ2-1; D remains ambiguous. Germline CDR1 SQVTM, CDR2 ANQGSEA. The CDR3 runs 12 residues. V was clipped by 3 bases and J by 4 bases, with 7 bases between them. The CDR3 protein is CSVEASYNEQFF. CDR3 coding DNA: TGCAGCGTTGAGGCCTCGTACAATGAGCAGTTCTTC.